A single count supports the clone carrying this T cell receptor beta chain. The data originate from a study of shared clonotypes between healthy human individuals. Here immunoSEQ multiplex PCR was the method, and the copy in TCRdb shows in-frame clones only, minus some. Of roughly 1.4 million clones in the sample, around 98.5% were seen once. Germline loops: CDR1 SQVTM, CDR2 ANQGSEA. The CDR3 contains 13 residues. V lost 7 bases and J lost 4; bases outside the gene matches: 10. The gene calls are TRBV29-1 and TRBJ2-7; 7 positions match TRBD1. This receptor was identified in a man between 25 and 39 years old in good health. Sequencing was performed on naive CD4+ T cells sorted from blood. Subset noted: CD45RA+ positively selected. The DNA of the CDR3 is TGCAGCGCAACAGGGGACGACGGGTACGAGCAGTACTTC. This gives the protein CSATGDDGYEQYF.